The clone carrying this T cell receptor (beta chain) was seen just once. Its target is unknown. This table comes from immunoSEQ multiplex PCR, and its TCRdb copy is limited to in-frame clones, with some not included. Of more than 95,000 clones detected, roughly 87% appear once; the ten largest clones hold over 0.7%. This specimen comes from a study of graft-versus-host responses after intestinal transplantation. On the study more broadly: Grafts were multivisceral, liver-intestinal, or isolated intestinal. After anti-thymocyte globulin induction, recipients took tacrolimus and steroids for around three years.

Points from the study as a whole: Detected in recipient marrow were GvH clones, some of which were first observed in ileum or blood.

Germline values: CDR1 MNHNY, CDR2 SVGAGI (reference sequence). The V gene end was trimmed by 2 bases and the J gene end by 0 bases; junction bases not matched to a gene: 1. This CDR3 has 14 amino acids. The starting material was unstimulated CD4+ T cells sorted from spleen or lymph node cells, obtained before intestinal transplant. The TCR sequence derives from a human donor who received an intestinal transplant. The rearrangement uses TRBV6-6 and TRBJ2-7; 7 bases align to TRBD1. The CDR3 DNA reads TGTGCCAGCAGTTACCGGGACAGCTCCTACGAGCAGTACTTC. Translation: CASSYRDSSYEQYF.